This T cell receptor beta chain emerged from a study of cytomegalovirus exposure and HLA in healthy donors (dated by TCRdb to about 2017). Background for the entire study: In an earlier analysis of 587 of the donors, less than 350 Gb of sequence data and 117 million unique TCR beta sequences from about 190 million T cells were reported. HLA typing covered class I and class II loci at four-digit resolution. Every discovery cohort repertoire had been produced on one sequencing platform. Of the 300 to 500 genotyped donors, roughly 76% were placed in the genetic ancestry cluster associated with self-reported Caucasian donors. About 320 gigabases of sequencing data and 80 million or so unique TCR sequences were included in an early release covering 550 to 800 HLA-typed donors. Donor age, sex, ethnicity and CMV serostatus were collected together with the repertoire data. Typing coverage varied by locus: about 620-630 donors for A, B, C, DRB1 and DQB1; roughly 500 for DQA1; around 610 for DPA1; around 490 for DPB1. The study was designed to test whether signatures of past pathogen exposure could be identified by cataloging public T cell receptors. Besides the first cohort of approximately 670 subjects, a separate validation cohort made up of 120 or so different subjects was used. Among some 400 genotyped donors of the cohort, an average of approximately 250,000 unique TCR beta nucleotide sequences were sequenced per donor, around 18% of them non-productive. To predict cytomegalovirus infection status, the study brought together high-throughput TCR immunosequencing, statistical association of individual TCRs with disease status, and machine learning. Because of strong linkage in the cohort, five DR-DQ haplotypes were treated as single units for association and clustering. In the later analysis, no new phenotypic data were used to find candidate immune exposures; instead, reliance was placed on TCR beta sequences and their occurrence across donors. A later genetic analysis used genome-wide SNP genotypes for about 60% of the 666 donors, treating that subset as a discovery cohort. In a later analysis, previously published TCR beta repertoires from 500 to 750 donors were re-analyzed and high-resolution HLA genotyping was added so that TCR occurrence patterns could be studied. Using immunosequencing, the study profiled T cell repertoires from 640 or so subjects and related those repertoires to cytomegalovirus serostatus. To decide whether each TCR beta V gene segment behaved as functional or pseudogenic, an earlier analysis of approximately 600 of the donors relied on high-throughput TCR beta sequencing. What the research found in general, with its limitations: A later analysis found that TCR association rates varied across HLA loci, with DRB1 alleles showing the most associated TCRs and HLA-C alleles the fewest. Most TCR sequences were observed very rarely across donors, whereas some public TCRs were present in many individuals. In this cohort, only TCR beta chains were sequenced, and detectable features were limited by the absence of alpha or paired-chain data. The only immune exposure information available for the cohort was CMV serostatus. In both the original and validation cohorts, the classifier was reported to diagnose cytomegalovirus status with high specificity and sensitivity. A further reported finding was that TCR beta sequences accurately predicted the HLA-A and HLA-B alleles for most subjects in the first cohort. When HLA alleles, especially DR and DQ, strongly co-occurred, attributing TCR associations to individual alleles was difficult. Correlated functional status among segregating V segments might be attributable to linkage disequilibrium, but an unknown experimental factor could not be ruled out. In a later analysis, HLA-associated TCR beta chains showed more clonal expansion and lower generation probabilities than non-associated chains that were equally common. Three of the identified cytomegalovirus-associated TCR beta chains were confirmed in vitro to be specific for cytomegalovirus antigens. Specific HLA alleles were associated with 18,000 or so TCR beta sequences at a false discovery rate of 0.05 in a later analysis. In a later analysis, several top co-occurrence clusters were reported to appear linked to parvovirus B19, influenza, CMV and Epstein-Barr virus. V-gene and J-gene trimming of TCR beta chains was associated with a missense DCLRE1C variant in a later genetic analysis, and the association was replicated in an independent cohort. A later genetic analysis reported fewer N-insertions in productive TCRs among donors in an Asian-associated ancestry cluster than the roughly 700-donor mean. Because HLA typing was unavailable for some donors at each locus, only the typed subset was used in association tests. Seventeen rarely observed V segments, including chromosome 9 orphons, were excluded from the earlier analysis of several hundred of the donors because counts were too low. The authors suggested that the approach could potentially be extended to other disease states and immunological phenotypes. An earlier analysis of 587 of the donors showed that most TCR beta V segments appeared in productive rearrangements either about 90% or about 30% of the time, which broadly matched IMGT annotations. A group of highly shared sequence variants was considered likely to be a technical artifact of the sequencing pipeline. A later analysis found that most CMV-associated TCR beta chains appeared HLA-restricted, with HLA associations seemingly driven largely by CMV exposure. The presence/absence analyses assumed that sequencing depth was roughly uniform across donors, and that assumption may not be true. A total of 164 TCR beta chains were listed by the study as associated with cytomegalovirus.

As regards this clone: Its antigen remains undetermined. Base quality data are lacking; no much larger clone is found one base away.

The cohort consisted of 670 or so healthy bone marrow donors. At the time of sampling, all cohort members were nominally healthy, though unrecorded immune exposures were likely present. The donor tested CMV seronegative, placing the donor among the 350 to 400 seronegative members of the cohort. Each donor provided a peripheral blood sample, and peripheral blood mononuclear cells were used for TCR beta sequencing. The Qiagen DNeasy Blood Extraction Kit was used to extract genomic DNA from the blood cell samples. The library was produced with the immunoSEQ multiplex PCR assay. For the multiplex PCR, a mixture combining 60 forward primers for TCR Vbeta segments and 13 reverse primers for TCR Jbeta segments was used. The CDR3 region of rearranged TCR beta genes was amplified from genomic DNA by a multiplex PCR assay. Amplified TCR beta libraries were sequenced as 87-base-pair reads on the Illumina HiSeq System. The paper's processing steps were these. In a later analysis, some 80 million unique TCR beta chains were counted across the roughly 610 repertoires, and around 11 million of these chains were shared by at least two donors. Raw reads were error-corrected and collapsed into unique sequences with a nearest-neighbor algorithm that merged closely related sequences to remove PCR and sequencing errors. V, D and J gene segments were assigned by aligning CDR3 sequences to IMGT reference sequences. Each retained sequence needed at least a six-nucleotide match to both a V gene segment and a J gene segment. Rearrangements were classified as productive when the CDR3 lacked stop codons and remained in frame with V and J, and all other rearrangements were classified as non-productive. CDR3 was defined according to IMGT convention as the region running from the second conserved V-encoded cysteine to the conserved J-encoded phenylalanine. In an earlier analysis of approximately 500 of the donors, sequences lacking an unambiguous match to a single V gene segment were excluded. An earlier analysis of 587 of the donors called V segments functional above 56.7% productive rearrangements and segregating when the between-donor standard deviation exceeded 5%. A statistical classification framework was built to diagnose cytomegalovirus status from the catalog of TCR beta chain sequences. A later analysis assigned V and J genes by comparing TCR nucleotide sequences with IMGT/GENE-DB human TR gene sequences. Using the TCRdist pipeline, a later analysis assigned CDR3 sequences along with most-parsimonious VDJ recombination scenarios. In a later analysis, each TCR beta chain was defined by its CDR3 amino acid sequence together with its V-gene family, and reads without a unique V-gene family were excluded. A later analysis removed several hundred highly shared, low-generation-probability nucleotide sequences to deal with suspected cross-contamination and a sequencing artifact. For each public chain, a later analysis derived a clonal expansion index from normalized ranks of inferred template counts within each repertoire. In a later analysis, generation probabilities were computed with a VDJ recombination model fitted to out-of-frame rearrangements, and the resulting probabilities were checked against IGoR. In a later analysis, TCR-TCR, TCR-HLA and TCR-CMV co-occurrence was scored with hypergeometric tests, and a repertoire-size bias correction was applied to TCR pairs. In a later analysis, false discovery rates were estimated by permuting HLA or CMV assignments 20 times. In a later analysis, co-occurring TCRs were grouped with DBSCAN, and TCRdist sequence similarity was added when clustering was performed within HLA-allele-positive subsets. Co-occurrence clustering excluded repertoires with fewer than 30,000 or more than 120,000 public chains, plus five with anomalous nucleotide sharing. Not all clones reach the TCRdb copy of this immuneACCESS table, which keeps in-frame sequences only. Checked studies attribute under half of the gap to unresolved V genes and leave the rest unexplained. That table furnishes V, J and clone size, whereas the DNA furnished D and trimming. The sample contains approximately 200,000 clones, just over 75% of them found a single time. Of the sample, about 2.1% is held by the ten largest clones.

Input material: PBMCs. This clonotype was obtained from a young man in good health and CMV-seronegative.

The nucleotide sequence reads as follows: TGTGCCAGCAGCCCCGGCGGACAGGGGGTCTATGGCTACACCTTC. Translated, this is CASSPGGQGVYGYTF. This chain is built from TRBV7-3 and TRBJ1-2, with 10 central nucleotides matching TRBD1. CDR3 length: 15 amino acids, cysteine to phenylalanine. Here the CDR3 DNA is all that survives: 45 bases in frame from base 1. V loses 5 bases at its end and J loses 4 bases; junction bases beyond the gene matches: 7. The germline V gene sets CDR1 to SGHTA and CDR2 to FQGTGA.